This T cell receptor (beta chain) was obtained from a study of blood T cell repertoires in COVID-19. Across the whole study: Italy, Spain and the United States were the sources of the convalescent and acute COVID-19 samples. PBMCs, B-cell-depleted T cells, or T cells were the source of the cDNA or gDNA that made up the material.

By share, this clone counts as medium-sized (0.01 to 0.1%). The sample contains more than one DNA sequence encoding this CDR3. Per the authors' pipeline: Amplifying reference gene primers gave estimates of nucleated cell counts. TCRdb's copy holds only in-frame clones and misses some; the assay was immunoSEQ multiplex PCR. V and J calls and clone size are copied from that table; D and trimming were computed from the DNA. The sample lists approximately 81,000 clones; roughly four fifths were seen once. V dropped 6 bases and J dropped 4 bases, with 10 bases sitting between them. This CDR3 is built from 12 residues.

The source is a human donor in a cohort sampled during active COVID-19. What was sequenced was peripheral blood. This chain connects TRBV12-3 or TRBV12-4 to TRBJ2-7; TRBD1 might be the D (6 bases). The CDR3 loop is CASSPGQYEQYF. For the CDR3, the DNA is TGTGCCAGCAGCCCGGGACAATACGAGCAGTACTTC.